Included here is one TCR beta chain sequence, with context. Its target is unknown. Together with a sample-barcoded 5' primer, a J-beta primer mix was included in a second PCR lasting about 7 to 12 cycles. TCRdb ran MiXCR on the 5' RACE reads and lists one entry per CDR3 protein. The sample consists of more than 550,000 distinct CDR3 sequences, about a fifth of them appearing once. Germline V gene lookup returns CDR1 SNHLY and CDR2 FYNNEI. The CDR3 is made up of 14 amino acids. The ends were cut back, 3 bases at V and 4 bases at J, with 10 bases in the middle. The donors, healthy Caucasians from Russia, were aged roughly 6 to 90. Each of the donors had around 9 milliliters of peripheral blood drawn into EDTA-treated Vacutainer tubes. The data belong to a study of blood T cells in healthy people across ages. Study conclusions and caveats: Long-lived donors had more naive CD4+ cells and higher diversity than aged donors. Diversity was estimated from one million T cells, and these estimates were considered underestimates.

This TCR came from a man between 70 and 80 years old in good health. The chain links TRBV2 to TRBJ1-3; maybe TRBD1 (6 bases). The sample was blood. The CDR3 region has the DNA TGTGCCAGCAGTGATGGGACAATAGGAAACACCATATATTTT. Translated, it gives CASSDGTIGNTIYF. Together with reference TRBV2 and TRBJ1-3, the CDR3 gives the full variable domain: EPEVTQTPSHQVTQMGQEVILRCVPISNHLYFYWYRQILGQKVEFLVSFYNNEISEKSEIFDDQFSVERPDGSNFTLKIRSTKLEDSAMYFCASSDGTIGNTIYFGEGSWLTVV.